Included here is one TCR beta chain sequence, with context. What it recognizes is unknown. The data were obtained in a study of OX40 agonist ivuxolimab in advanced cancers. Points from the study as a whole: The average count of expanded clones was higher among CD8+ T cells than among CD4+.

Profiled with immunoSEQ multiplex PCR; TCRdb holds only in-frame clones, not every one. The table shows approximately 74,000 clones, with approximately 80% occurring only once. The CDR3 has 20 amino acids. J lost 0 bases, V lost 5 bases, and 20 bases had no gene match. Germline loops: CDR1 MNHEY, CDR2 SMNVEV (reference sequence). The sequencing here drew on CD4+ or CD8+ T cells sorted from blood, taken in a trial of the OX40 agonist ivuxolimab. This receptor was taken from an adult with an advanced solid tumor such as melanoma, head and neck, liver or kidney cancer. V is TRBV27 and J is TRBJ2-3, with 7 nucleotides matching TRBD1. The CDR3 DNA reads TGTGCCAGCAGTACCCACCGGACAGGAGCAATACTAACTAGCACAGATACGCAGTATTTT. Encoded protein: CASSTHRTGAILTSTDTQYF.